A selection of T cell receptor beta chains follows, all from one sample in a study of regulatory T cells in long-lasting Graves disease. TCRdb reprocessed the multiplex PCR reads via MiXCR and lists one record per CDR3 protein. Of hundreds of thousands of distinct CDR3 sequences in the sample, roughly 21% are singletons; the top ten hold about 7%. The sequencing here drew on peripheral blood mononuclear cells (PBMCs), taken when the disease was refractory, from a patient treated with antithyroid drugs. These receptors were obtained from a female donor with Graves disease. Both conserved end residues are part of each CDR3. Fields, in order: V gene, D gene, J gene, clone size, CDR3 protein, CDR3 DNA. D genes are given only for firm matches. Clone size appears in some rows only: once, few, many, or a class for an expanded clone.

TRBV13	.	TRBJ1-2	many	CASSLFDRLNYGYTF	TGTGCCAGCAGCTTGTTTGACAGGTTAAACTATGGCTACACCTTC
TRBV19	.	TRBJ2-7	few	CASSSRPSMEQYF	TGTGCCAGTAGTTCGCGACCCTCTATGGAGCAGTACTTC
TRBV20-1	.	TRBJ2-4	few	CSASSDENIQYF	TGCAGTGCTAGTTCAGACGAAAACATTCAGTACTTC
TRBV5-6	.	TRBJ1-5	.	CASSLAGGPDYQPQHF	TGTGCCAGCAGCTTGGCCGGGGGGCCAGATTATCAGCCCCAGCATTTT
TRBV11-3	TRBD2	TRBJ2-2	.	CASSSRLAGYADGELFF	TGTGCCAGCAGCTCGAGACTAGCGGGATACGCGGACGGGGAGCTGTTTTTT
TRBV11-2	TRBD1	TRBJ1-2	many	CASSPRGPGGYGYTF	TGTGCCAGCAGCCCGCGGGGCCCAGGGGGCTATGGCTACACCTTC
TRBV12-3/TRBV12-4	TRBD1	TRBJ2-1	once	CASSFGTGGNEQFF	TGTGCCAGCAGTTTCGGGACAGGGGGCAATGAGCAGTTCTTC
TRBV6-1	.	TRBJ1-2	many	CASRPGRLHGYTF	TGTGCCAGCAGACCCGGGAGGCTTCATGGCTACACCTTC
TRBV7-8	TRBD1	TRBJ1-2	many	CASSLGTGVPGGYTF	TGTGCCAGCAGCTTAGGGACAGGGGTACCAGGGGGCTACACCTTC
TRBV7-3	.	TRBJ1-1	many	CASSSIMNTEAFF	TGTGCCAGCAGCTCAATCATGAACACTGAAGCTTTCTTT
TRBV6-2/TRBV6-3	.	TRBJ1-2	.	CASSEGWGNYGYTF	TGTGCCAGCAGTGAAGGCTGGGGGAACTATGGCTACACCTTC
TRBV27	.	TRBJ1-2	few	CASSPNGYGYTF	TGTGCCAGCAGTCCTAACGGCTATGGCTACACCTTC
TRBV7-8	.	TRBJ1-2	many	CASSTDNRGYTF	TGTGCCAGCAGCACCGACAATCGCGGCTACACCTTC
TRBV7-2	.	TRBJ1-6	.	CASSLVGGSSYNSPPHF	TGTGCCAGCAGCTTAGTCGGGGGAAGCTCCTATAATTCACCCCCCCACTTT
TRBV12-5	.	TRBJ1-1	many	CASGPPGIRGNTEAFF	TGTGCTAGTGGTCCCCCTGGGATCAGGGGGAACACTGAAGCTTTCTTT
TRBV5-1	TRBD2	TRBJ2-3	.	CASSLWTSATDTQYF	TGCGCCAGCAGCCTGTGGACTAGCGCAACAGATACGCAGTATTTT
TRBV28	.	TRBJ2-1	.	CASSLPELFGGMLEQFF	TGTGCCAGCAGTTTACCCGAGTTGTTTGGGGGAATGTTAGAACAGTTCTTC
TRBV19	.	TRBJ1-1	few	CATRGSGGMNTEAFF	TGTGCCACCCGGGGGAGCGGGGGGATGAACACTGAAGCTTTCTTT
TRBV6-5	TRBD1	TRBJ2-5	.	CASSYETGPQETQYF	TGTGCCAGCAGTTACGAGACAGGGCCCCAAGAGACCCAGTACTTC
TRBV2	.	TRBJ2-7	many	CASSERGTEQYF	TGTGCCAGCAGTGAGAGGGGGACCGAGCAGTACTTC
TRBV11-1	TRBD1	TRBJ2-7	many	CASSRDRQSYEQYF	TGTGCCAGCAGCCGGGACAGGCAGTCCTACGAGCAGTACTTC
TRBV5-6	TRBD2	TRBJ2-5	few	CASSFKTSIQETQYF	TGTGCCAGCAGCTTCAAGACTAGCATCCAAGAGACCCAGTACTTC
TRBV12-3/TRBV12-4	.	TRBJ1-3	many	CASSIGDAGNTIYF	TGTGCCAGCAGTATAGGGGATGCTGGAAACACCATATATTTT
TRBV5-1	.	TRBJ2-2	.	CASSVTTPNTGELFF	TGCGCCAGCAGTGTAACTACTCCTAACACCGGGGAGCTGTTTTTT
TRBV11-3	.	TRBJ2-1	many	CASSLDGGPEQFF	TGTGCCAGCAGCTTAGATGGCGGGCCGGAGCAGTTCTTC
TRBV6-2/TRBV6-3	TRBD1	TRBJ1-3	few	CASSYFTGDGGNTIYF	TGTGCCAGCAGTTACTTTACAGGGGACGGTGGAAACACCATATATTTT
TRBV18	TRBD1	TRBJ2-7	few	CASSPPGQGIYEQYF	TGTGCCAGCTCACCTCCGGGACAGGGGATCTACGAGCAGTACTTC
TRBV28	.	TRBJ2-2	.	CASSYGGTFSGELFF	TGTGCCAGCAGTTACGGAGGTACCTTCTCCGGGGAGCTGTTTTTT
TRBV29-1	.	TRBJ1-2	many	CSVEGQNTNYGYTF	TGCAGCGTTGAAGGACAGAATACTAACTATGGCTACACCTTC
TRBV28	.	TRBJ2-2	many	CASSSHQNTGELFF	TGTGCCAGCAGTTCTCACCAGAACACCGGGGAGCTGTTTTTT
TRBV7-9	TRBD2	TRBJ2-4	.	CASSLSGRAKYF	TGTGCCAGCAGCTTAAGCGGGAGGGCCAAGTACTTC
TRBV2	TRBD1	TRBJ1-4	many	CASNPRTGGNEKLFF	TGTGCCAGCAACCCCAGAACAGGGGGAAATGAAAAACTGTTTTTT
TRBV11-3	.	TRBJ2-7	few	CASSSSLGYEQYF	TGTGCCAGCAGCTCGTCACTTGGCTACGAGCAGTACTTC
TRBV12-5	TRBD2	TRBJ2-7	many	CASGLRLAGGPNEQYF	TGTGCTAGTGGTCTCCGACTAGCGGGAGGGCCTAACGAGCAGTACTTC
TRBV15	.	TRBJ2-2	.	CATSRKDPLTGELFF	TGTGCCACCAGCAGAAAGGACCCACTCACCGGGGAGCTGTTTTTT
TRBV6-2/TRBV6-3	.	TRBJ2-1	few	CASSYVGGEVYNEQFF	TGTGCCAGCAGTTACGTAGGGGGAGAGGTCTACAATGAGCAGTTCTTC
TRBV2	TRBD1	TRBJ2-5	.	CASSARDRMSF	TGTGCCAGCAGTGCCCGGGACAGGATGTCCTTC
TRBV12-3/TRBV12-4	.	TRBJ1-1	many	CASSQTGIAEAFF	TGTGCCAGCAGCCAGACAGGAATCGCTGAAGCTTTCTTT
TRBV6-5	.	TRBJ2-2	.	CASSYDGGFNTGELFF	TGTGCCAGCAGTTACGACGGGGGCTTTAACACCGGGGAGCTGTTTTTT
TRBV14	.	TRBJ2-7	many	CASSLQGTGYEQYF	TGTGCCAGCAGCTTACAGGGTACTGGCTACGAGCAGTACTTC